What follows are 8 T cell receptor beta chains derived from one specimen sequenced in a study of blood T cell repertoires in COVID-19. The protocol was immunoSEQ multiplex PCR, while the TCRdb copy is restricted to in-frame clones and leaves out a portion. This table has 30,000 to 35,000 clones, roughly 80% appearing once. The sample comprised peripheral blood. The receptors derive from a man older than 75 with active or convalescent COVID-19.

The CDR3 loop is CASSRTGDDTGELFF. Here the CDR3 DNA reads TGTGCCAGCAGCCGAACAGGGGACGACACCGGGGAGCTGTTTTTT. V is TRBV4-2 and J is TRBJ2-2, with 7 bases identical to TRBD1. CDR1 and CDR2 from the germline V gene are LGHNA and YNFKEQ. The CDR3 consists of 15 residues. V shed 4 bases and J 3 bases; nucleotides not matched to a gene: 5.

The chain employs TRBV21-1 and TRBJ2-7; the table's D gene call, TRBD2, was not cross checked with the DNA. TRBV21-1 represents a pseudogene. The CDR3 totals 16 residues. This chain's CDR3 is CASSKTGTSGRGEQYF. CDR3 in DNA: TGTGCCAGCAGCAAAACCGGGACTAGCGGGAGGGGAGAGCAGTACTTC.

Note on this clone: Additional DNA sequences in this sample encode the identical CDR3. The chain joins TRBV29-1 to TRBJ2-5; 8 bases fit TRBD2. The CDR3 has 13 amino acids. The germline V gene has CDR1 SQVTM and CDR2 ANQGSEA. Germline trimming cut 4 bases from V and 5 bases from J; bases unmatched to any gene: 6. The CDR3 loop reads CSVGGGRKETQYF. The CDR3 bases are TGCAGCGTTGGCGGCGGGAGGAAGGAGACCCAGTACTTC.

The V call is TRBV4-1, the J call TRBJ2-1, with 7 bases that match TRBD1. J was trimmed by 6 bases and V by 3 bases; bases with no gene match: 14. CDR3 length: 17 amino acids. Per the germline V gene, CDR1 is MGHRA and CDR2 is YSYEKL. The CDR3 DNA reads as TGCGCCAGCAGCCAGGGACCCGCAGGGGGTTCGGGCAATGAGCAGTTCTTC. Translation: CASSQGPAGGSGNEQFF.

The J gene is TRBJ2-1, the V gene TRBV7-2, with 12 bases that match TRBD2. The trim removed 5 bases at V and 3 bases at J, leaving 11 bases unmatched. The CDR3 extends over 18 amino acids. CDR1 and CDR2 (germline): SGHTA, FQGNSA. The CDR3 loop is CASSPTLLAGGYYNEQFF. DNA for the CDR3: TGTGCCAGCAGCCCGACTCTACTAGCGGGAGGTTACTACAATGAGCAGTTCTTC.

This clone came up a few times. The V call is TRBV5-8, the J call TRBJ2-3; tentative D call: TRBD1 (6 bases). The CDR3 runs to 16 residues. Trimming cost V 2 bases and J 0 bases, with 13 bases left between them. Germline V gene data show CDR1 as SGHTS and CDR2 as YDEGEE. In DNA, the CDR3 is TGTGCCAGCAGCTTACTGGGACATACTAGCACAGATACGCAGTATTTT. This codes for CASSLLGHTSTDTQYF.

The CDR3 coding sequence is TGTGCCACCAGTGATGGAAGTCAGGCAGACGAGACCCAGTACTTC. It translates to CATSDGSQADETQYF. The chain links TRBV24-1 to TRBJ2-5; no reliable D call. Germline values: CDR1 KGHDR, CDR2 SFDVKD. With 3 bases removed from V and 5 bases from J, the gap between germline ends came to 15 bases. CDR3 length equals 15 residues.

This chain uses TRBV5-5 with TRBJ2-7; TRBD2 matches at 11 bases. V shed 5 bases and J 6 bases; nucleotides not matched to a gene: 10. CDR3 length equals 15 residues. Germline V gives CDR1 SGHKS, CDR2 YYEKEE (reference sequence). The CDR3 DNA reads as TGTGCCAGCAGGGGATTAGCGGGAGGGCATAGCGAGCAGTACTTC. Encoded protein: CASRGLAGGHSEQYF.